The 27 T cell receptor beta chains in this list originate from one sample, sequenced in a study of Graves' ophthalmopathy and Graves' hyperthyroidism. Amplification from RNA transcripts yielded the TCR beta CDR3 regions. The first round was an RT-PCR with HTBI primers, and the second round was a multiplex PCR. TCRdb re-analysed the multiplex PCR reads in MiXCR, keeping a single row per CDR3 protein. Of a few hundred thousand distinct CDR3 sequences listed, approximately 35% are singletons. Specimen: peripheral blood or thyroid tissue (not recorded which). The receptors here all came from an adult man with Graves' hyperthyroidism.

The rearrangement links TRBV7-4 to TRBJ1-2, with D uncertain. Trimming took 1 base from V and 0 from J, leaving 9 bases between them. Germline V gene data show CDR1 as SGHVT and CDR2 as SQSDAQ. The CDR3 covers 15 residues. The CDR3 DNA reads TGTGCCAGCAGCTTAGGTGAGAGGCCTAACTATGGCTACACCTTC. Protein: CASSLGERPNYGYTF.

This clonotype was seen more than once but under ten times. The chain has TRBV24-1 and TRBJ2-3, with unresolved D. The CDR3 runs 16 residues. Trimming stripped 5 bases from V and 0 bases from J, with 14 bases between. Germline V lookup: CDR1 KGHDR, CDR2 SFDVKD. CDR3 nucleotide sequence: TGTGCCACCAGTGGTTCGCTACCCACTAGCACAGATACGCAGTATTTT. It codes for CATSGSLPTSTDTQYF.

The genes are TRBV10-3 and TRBJ1-1; D ambiguous. This CDR3 contains 11 residues. Trimming stripped 7 bases from V and 1 base from J, with 4 bases between. Per germline, CDR1 ENHRY and CDR2 SYGVKD. The CDR3 nucleotides read TGTGCCATCACCGGGAACACTGAAGCTTTCTTT. This codes for CAITGNTEAFF.

The genes are TRBV29-1 and TRBJ1-6, with 8 positions matching TRBD1. Trimming cost V 7 bases and J 10 bases; bases outside gene matches: 6. The CDR3 runs to 12 residues. CDR1 SQVTM and CDR2 ANQGSEA come from the germline V gene. CDR3 amino acids: CSAGQGASPLHF. For the CDR3, the DNA is TGCAGCGCCGGACAGGGAGCGTCACCCCTCCACTTT.

This clonotype was seen just once. Since a much larger clone is just one base distant, this may be a read error. The V gene is TRBV9, the J gene TRBJ2-5, with 11 bases aligning to TRBD2. The J call may be wrong; the DNA end is better matched by TRBJ2-1. The CDR3 is 15 residues long. CDR1 and CDR2 (germline): SGDLS, YYNGEE. CDR3 residues: CASSGGLAASNEQFF. As DNA, the CDR3 is TGTGCCAGCAGCGGGGGACTAGCGGCTTCCAATGAGCAGTTCTTC.

This clonotype came up many times. V and J are TRBV19 and TRBJ2-2, with D unresolved. The germline V and J ends were trimmed by 5 bases and 8 bases, with 9 bases remaining between them. Germline CDR1 is LNHDA and CDR2 is SQIVND (reference sequence). The CDR3 runs 12 residues. CDR3 coding DNA: TGTGCCAGTAGTTTTCGGAAAGGGGAGCTGTTTTTT. This translates into CASSFRKGELFF.

The sample holds many counts of this clonotype. The chain recombines TRBV5-1 with TRBJ1-1; D is perhaps TRBD1 (6 bases). The germline V gene encodes CDR1 SGHRS and CDR2 YFSETQ. The CDR3 runs 14 residues. The germline V and J ends were trimmed by 1 base and 3 bases, with 10 bases remaining between them. The CDR3, as DNA: TGCGCCAGCAGCTTGAGGGGGGATGACACTGAAGCTTTCTTT. It specifies CASSLRGDDTEAFF.

The gene calls are TRBV29-1 and TRBJ1-2; 11 nucleotides match TRBD1. CDR3 length: 13 residues. V was clipped by 7 bases and J by 7 bases; unmatched bases: 8. The germline gives CDR1 SQVTM, CDR2 ANQGSEA. Here the CDR3 DNA reads TGCAGCGCCGACGGACAGGGGGCTTTTGGCTACACCTTC. It encodes CSADGQGAFGYTF.

This clonotype showed up just a few times. The chain employs TRBV7-9 and TRBJ1-4; D unresolved. The CDR3 sequence is 12 residues long. Germline CDR1 SEHNR, CDR2 FQNEAQ (reference sequence). V gave up 3 bases and J gave up 12 bases, with 11 bases separating them. The CDR3 nucleotides read TGTGCCAGCAGCTTCATGAACTCTGAACTGTTTTTT. It translates to CASSFMNSELFF.

This clonotype appeared once. The chain uses TRBV2 and TRBJ2-2; D is uncertain. Per the germline V gene, CDR1 is SNHLY and CDR2 is FYNNEI. The CDR3 sequence is 13 residues long. Trimming left V 7 bases short and J 3 bases short, with 9 bases between. The CDR3 sequence: CASNRLDTGELFF. The CDR3, as DNA: TGTGCCAGCAACCGCCTGGACACCGGGGAGCTGTTTTTT. The full variable domain, with the rest looked up from reference TRBV2 and TRBJ2-2, is EPEVTQTPSHQVTQMGQEVILRCVPISNHLYFYWYRQILGQKVEFLVSFYNNEISEKSEIFDDQFSVERPDGSNFTLKIRSTKLEDSAMYFCASNRLDTGELFFGEGSRLTVL.

This clonotype was seen ten or more times. The chain couples TRBV19 to TRBJ1-1; D is uncertain. Trimming removed 5 bases from V and 0 bases from J, with 10 bases in between. Germline CDR1 reads LNHDA; CDR2 reads SQIVND (reference sequence). This CDR3 comprises 14 residues. CDR3 sequence (DNA): TGTGCCAGTAGTGGGTCCGTAATGAACACTGAAGCTTTCTTT. Translating gives CASSGSVMNTEAFF.

The chain uses TRBV7-9 and TRBJ1-3; D might be TRBD1 (6 bases). Trimming took off 1 base at V and 6 bases at J, with 13 bases between the two ends. Germline CDR1 SEHNR, CDR2 FQNEAQ (reference sequence). The CDR3 is 15 residues long. The CDR3 sequence is CASSLVRTALNTIYF. In DNA, the CDR3 is TGTGCCAGCAGCTTAGTTCGGACAGCACTAAACACCATATATTTT.

At least ten counts were recorded for this clonotype. This rearrangement joins TRBV10-3 to TRBJ1-1; D perhaps matches TRBD1 (5 bases). Trimming removed 0 bases at V and 4 bases at J, with 6 bases between. The CDR3 consists of 13 residues. CDR1 and CDR2 from the germline V gene are ENHRY and SYGVKD. CDR3 sequence: CAISESGGTEAFF. CDR3 in DNA: TGTGCCATCAGTGAGTCGGGGGGCACTGAAGCTTTCTTT.

This clonotype came up many times. This rearrangement joins TRBV28 to TRBJ1-4; the match to TRBD1 covers 7 bases. Germline V gives CDR1 MDHEN, CDR2 SYDVKM. The CDR3 spans 12 residues. V lost 6 bases and J lost 14; bases outside the gene matches: 9. CDR3: CASSSRQGDLFF. The CDR3 DNA reads TGTGCCAGCAGCTCTCGACAGGGCGACCTGTTTTTT.

This clonotype has at least ten counts. The genes are TRBV29-1 and TRBJ2-3; D call uncertain. Trimming removed 3 bases at V and 6 bases at J, with 7 bases between. The CDR3 is made up of 11 amino acids. Germline CDR1 is SQVTM and CDR2 is ANQGSEA. The CDR3: CSVERPDTQYF. The CDR3 DNA sequence: TGCAGCGTTGAGCGTCCGGATACGCAGTATTTT.

In this sample, this clonotype turned up many times. The chain couples TRBV19 to TRBJ1-1; a weak D match, TRBD1 (6 bases). The CDR3 extends over 14 amino acids. The V gene's germline CDR1 is LNHDA and CDR2 SQIVND (reference sequence). Trimming stripped 3 bases from V and 3 bases from J, with 11 bases between. This CDR3 is CASSIEGVYTEAFF. In nucleotides, the CDR3 is TGTGCCAGTAGTATTGAGGGGGTGTACACTGAAGCTTTCTTT.

This clonotype has a count of ten or more. The V call is TRBV29-1, the J call TRBJ2-7; D is perhaps TRBD1 or TRBD2 (5 bases each). This CDR3 region has 11 residues. With 7 bases removed from V and 5 bases from J, the gap between germline ends came to 12 bases. Looked up from germline, CDR1 is SQVTM and CDR2 is ANQGSEA. The CDR3 sequence: CSAGGSNEQYF. CDR3 nucleotide sequence: TGCAGCGCTGGGGGTTCGAACGAGCAGTACTTC.

CDR3 region: CATSPSRTGDTDTQYF. The CDR3 bases are TGTGCCACCAGCCCTAGTCGGACAGGGGACACAGATACGCAGTATTTT. J is TRBJ2-3 and V is TRBV15, with 9 bases matching TRBD1. This CDR3 comprises 16 residues. Germline V gives CDR1 LNHNV, CDR2 YYDKDF (reference sequence). Trimming cost V 5 bases and J 2 bases; bases outside gene matches: 8.

The chain combines TRBV19 with TRBJ1-5, with a tentative D call TRBD1 (5 bases). V dropped 8 bases and J dropped 0 bases, with 20 bases sitting between them. The germline CDR1 and CDR2 sequences are LNHDA and SQIVND (reference sequence). The CDR3 contains 17 residues. The CDR3 loop is CASGNLAGGASNQPQHF. As DNA, the CDR3 is TGTGCCAGTGGTAATCTAGCGGGCGGGGCTAGCAATCAGCCCCAGCATTTT.

This clonotype showed up just a few times. The chain couples TRBV7-9 to TRBJ2-2, with TRBD1 identical over 7 bases. Trimming at V came to 3 bases and at J to 9 bases, leaving 4 bases not matched to a gene. The V gene's germline CDR1 is SEHNR and CDR2 FQNEAQ (reference sequence). The CDR3 has 13 amino acids. As DNA, the CDR3 is TGTGCCAGCAGCTTCGGGACAGCCAGGGAGCTGTTTTTT. It translates to CASSFGTARELFF. The variable domain in full, completed from reference TRBV7-9 and TRBJ2-2, reads DTGVSQNPRHKITKRGQNVTFRCDPISEHNRLYWYRQTLGQGPEFLTYFQNEAQLEKSRLLSDRFSAERPKGSFSTLEIQRTEQGDSAMYLCASSFGTARELFFGEGSRLTVL.

The rearrangement joins TRBV24-1 to TRBJ1-5; D remains unclear. This CDR3 comprises 14 residues. The germline CDR1 and CDR2 sequences are KGHDR and SFDVKD. V was shortened by 4 bases and J by 2 bases, with 8 bases between the two germline ends. The CDR3 coding sequence is TGTGCCACCAGTGACCGGGTGGGCAATCAGCCCCAGCATTTT. Amino acids: CATSDRVGNQPQHF.

This chain links TRBV7-9 with TRBJ2-1; D remains unclear. Trimming took off 1 base at V and 12 bases at J, with 10 bases between the two ends. Per the germline V gene, CDR1 is SEHNR and CDR2 is FQNEAQ (reference sequence). The CDR3 consists of 12 residues. DNA for the CDR3: TGTGCCAGCAGCTTAGATCAGGCACGGCAGTTCTTC. This codes for CASSLDQARQFF. The full variable domain, in which reference TRBV7-9 and TRBJ2-1 provide the parts outside the CDR3, is DTGVSQNPRHKITKRGQNVTFRCDPISEHNRLYWYRQTLGQGPEFLTYFQNEAQLEKSRLLSDRFSAERPKGSFSTLEIQRTEQGDSAMYLCASSLDQARQFFGPGTRLTVL.

Regarding this clonotype: At one end the junction does not follow the germline gene, possibly because of a read error. This chain connects TRBV7-9 to TRBJ1-3, with D possibly TRBD1 on 5 matching bases. CDR1 and CDR2 (germline): SEHNR, FQNEAQ (reference sequence). This CDR3 has 15 residues. CDR3 DNA: TGTGCCAGCAGCTTAGCGGGGACTCCTGGAAACACCATGTATTTT. The encoded protein is CASSLAGTPGNTMYF.

The table lists this clonotype with many counts. V is TRBV10-3 and J is TRBJ2-5; TRBD2 matches at 13 bases. J was trimmed by 9 bases and V by 3 bases; bases with no gene match: 7. Germline-derived CDR1 and CDR2 are ENHRY and SYGVKD. CDR3 length: 15 amino acids. CDR3 in amino acids: CAISDHGLAGVAQYF. The CDR3 nucleotides read TGTGCCATCAGTGATCACGGACTAGCGGGAGTGGCCCAGTACTTC.

The chain carries TRBV24-1 and TRBJ2-5, with 8 bases fitting TRBD1. The V gene's germline CDR1 is KGHDR and CDR2 SFDVKD. This CDR3 spans 16 amino acids. The junction had 14 bases not matched to a gene; V was cut back by 5 bases and J by 7 bases. The CDR3: CATSAGQTGDGATQYF. Written as DNA, the CDR3 is TGTGCCACCAGTGCGGGCCAGACAGGGGACGGAGCGACCCAGTACTTC.

This clonotype was seen more than once but under ten times. Germline is not matched at one junction end, which may reflect a read error. The chain joins TRBV5-1 to TRBJ1-1; 7 nucleotides agree with TRBD1. The CDR3 loop spans 16 amino acids. From germline, CDR1 is SGHRS and CDR2 YFSETQ. CDR3 nucleotides: TGCGCCAGCAGCTGGATAACGACAGGGTCGAACACTGAAGCTCTCTTT. It specifies CASSWITTGSNTEALF.

The genes are TRBV15 and TRBJ1-5; unclear D gene. The CDR3 contains 13 residues. Germline loops: CDR1 LNHNV, CDR2 YYDKDF (reference sequence). V was shortened by 5 bases and J by 8 bases, with 13 bases between the two germline ends. CDR3: CATSSEGYEPQHF. The CDR3 region has the DNA TGTGCCACCAGCTCCGAGGGCTACGAGCCCCAGCATTTT.